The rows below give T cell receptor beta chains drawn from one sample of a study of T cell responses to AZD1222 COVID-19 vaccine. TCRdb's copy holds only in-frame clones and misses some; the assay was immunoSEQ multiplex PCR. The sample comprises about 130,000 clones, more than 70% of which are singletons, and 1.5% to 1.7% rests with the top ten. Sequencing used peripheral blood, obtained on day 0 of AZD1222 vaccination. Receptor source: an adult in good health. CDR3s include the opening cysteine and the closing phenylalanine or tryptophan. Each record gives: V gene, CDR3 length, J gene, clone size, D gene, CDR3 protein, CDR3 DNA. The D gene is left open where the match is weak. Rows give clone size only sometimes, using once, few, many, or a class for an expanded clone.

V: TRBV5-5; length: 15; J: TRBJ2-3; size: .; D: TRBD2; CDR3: CASSLRTSGTDTQYF; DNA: TGTGCCAGCAGCTTACGGACTAGCGGCACAGATACGCAGTATTTT
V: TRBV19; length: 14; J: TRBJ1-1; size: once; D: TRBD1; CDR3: CASIPTGKSTEAFF; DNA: TGTGCCAGTATCCCGACAGGGAAGAGCACTGAAGCTTTCTTT
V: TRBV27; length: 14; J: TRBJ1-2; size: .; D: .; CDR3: CASSLRTNPYGYTF; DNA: TGTGCCAGCAGTTTAAGGACAAACCCCTATGGCTACACCTTC
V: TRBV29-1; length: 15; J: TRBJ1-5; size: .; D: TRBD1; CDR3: CSVSGDSDSNQPQHF; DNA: TGCAGCGTTTCTGGGGACAGTGATAGCAATCAGCCCCAGCATTTT
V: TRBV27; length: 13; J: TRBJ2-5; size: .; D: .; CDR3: CASSLSDQETQYF; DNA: TGTGCCAGCAGTTTATCGGATCAAGAGACCCAGTACTTC
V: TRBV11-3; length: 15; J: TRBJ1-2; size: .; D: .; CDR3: CASSSGVGVDDGYTF; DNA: TGTGCCAGCAGCTCCGGCGTGGGGGTGGATGATGGCTACACCTTC
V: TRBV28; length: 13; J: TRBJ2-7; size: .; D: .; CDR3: CASSFRDMSEQYF; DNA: TGTGCCAGCAGTTTCCGGGACATGTCCGAGCAGTACTTC
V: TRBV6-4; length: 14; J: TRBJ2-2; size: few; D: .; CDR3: CASSPSATAGELFF; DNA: TGTGCCAGCAGCCCGAGCGCTACGGCCGGGGAGCTGTTTTTT
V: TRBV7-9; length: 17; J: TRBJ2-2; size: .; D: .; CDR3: CASSLGGFFASTGELFF; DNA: TGTGCCAGCAGCTTAGGGGGCTTTTTTGCGTCCACCGGGGAGCTGTTTTTT
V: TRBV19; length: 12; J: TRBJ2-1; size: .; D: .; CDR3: CASSKTRVEQFF; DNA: TGTGCCAGTAGTAAGACTAGAGTTGAGCAGTTCTTC
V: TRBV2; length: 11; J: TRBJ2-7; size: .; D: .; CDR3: CASSSNYEQYF; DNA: TGTGCCAGCAGTTCTAACTACGAGCAGTACTTC
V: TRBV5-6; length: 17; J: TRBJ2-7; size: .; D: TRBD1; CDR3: CASSSKTATGATYEQYF; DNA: TGTGCCAGCAGTTCAAAAACTGCGACAGGGGCCACCTACGAGCAGTACTTC
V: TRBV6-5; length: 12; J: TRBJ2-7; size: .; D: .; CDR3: CASSQVSYEQYF; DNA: TGTGCCAGCAGTCAGGTGTCCTACGAGCAGTACTTC
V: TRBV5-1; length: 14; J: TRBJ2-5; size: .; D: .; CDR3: CASSPGQYQETQYF; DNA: TGCGCCAGCAGCCCCGGACAGTACCAAGAGACCCAGTACTTC
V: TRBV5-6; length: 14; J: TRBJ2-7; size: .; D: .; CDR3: CASSLDSLVYEQYF; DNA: TGTGCCAGCAGCTTGGACAGTCTCGTCTACGAGCAGTACTTC
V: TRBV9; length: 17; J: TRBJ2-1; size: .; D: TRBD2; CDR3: CASSVEMTSGSFSEQFF; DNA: TGTGCCAGCAGCGTAGAGATGACTAGCGGGAGTTTTAGTGAGCAGTTCTTC
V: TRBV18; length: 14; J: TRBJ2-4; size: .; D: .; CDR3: CASSLKTGVNIQYF; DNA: TGTGCCAGCTCCCTGAAGACAGGTGTAAACATTCAGTACTTC
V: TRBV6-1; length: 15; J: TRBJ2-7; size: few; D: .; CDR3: CASSEYAGPSYEQYF; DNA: TGTGCCAGCAGTGAATATGCGGGCCCCTCCTACGAGCAGTACTTC
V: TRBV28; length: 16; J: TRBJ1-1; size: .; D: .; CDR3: CASSSLAGRLVSEAFF; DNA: TGTGCCAGCAGTTCGCTCGCGGGGCGACTAGTTTCAGAAGCTTTCTTT
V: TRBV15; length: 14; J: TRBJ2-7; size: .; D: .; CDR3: CATSRGQQGYEQYF; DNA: TGTGCCACCAGCAGAGGACAACAAGGGTACGAGCAGTACTTC
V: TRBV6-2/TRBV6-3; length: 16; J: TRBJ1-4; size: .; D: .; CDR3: CASSYSDGSLNEKLFF; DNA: TGTGCCAGCAGTTACTCAGACGGCAGTCTTAATGAAAAACTGTTTTTT
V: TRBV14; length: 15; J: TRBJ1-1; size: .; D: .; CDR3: CASSLQTGRDTEAFF; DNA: TGTGCCAGCAGCCTACAGACAGGTAGGGACACTGAAGCTTTCTTT